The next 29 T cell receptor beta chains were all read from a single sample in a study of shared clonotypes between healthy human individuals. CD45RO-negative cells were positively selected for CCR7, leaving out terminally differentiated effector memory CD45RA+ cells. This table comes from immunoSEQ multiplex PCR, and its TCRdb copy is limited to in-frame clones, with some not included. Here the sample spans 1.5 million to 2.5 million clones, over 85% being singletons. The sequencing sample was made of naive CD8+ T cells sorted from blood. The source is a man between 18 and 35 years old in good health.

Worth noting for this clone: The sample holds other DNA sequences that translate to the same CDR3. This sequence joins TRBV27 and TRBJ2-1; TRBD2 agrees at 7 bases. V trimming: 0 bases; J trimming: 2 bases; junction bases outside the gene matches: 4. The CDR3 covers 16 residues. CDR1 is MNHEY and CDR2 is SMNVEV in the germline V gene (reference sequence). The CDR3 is CASSLSAGEAYNEQFF. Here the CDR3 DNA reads TGTGCCAGCAGTTTATCTGCGGGAGAGGCCTACAATGAGCAGTTCTTC.

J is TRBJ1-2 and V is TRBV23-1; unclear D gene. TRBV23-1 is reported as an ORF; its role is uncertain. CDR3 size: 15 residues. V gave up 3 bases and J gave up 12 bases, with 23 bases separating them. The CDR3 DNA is TGCGCCAGCAGTCATATGAAGAAGGCCCTGAACTTCCACACCTTC. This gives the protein CASSHMKKALNFHTF.

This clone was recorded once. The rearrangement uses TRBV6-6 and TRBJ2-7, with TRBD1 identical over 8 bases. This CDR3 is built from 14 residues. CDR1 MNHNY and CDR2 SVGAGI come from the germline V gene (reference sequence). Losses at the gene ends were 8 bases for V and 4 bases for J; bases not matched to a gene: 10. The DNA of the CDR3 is TGTGCCAGCGATTATACAGGGGGGTTGTACGAGCAGTACTTC. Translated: CASDYTGGLYEQYF.

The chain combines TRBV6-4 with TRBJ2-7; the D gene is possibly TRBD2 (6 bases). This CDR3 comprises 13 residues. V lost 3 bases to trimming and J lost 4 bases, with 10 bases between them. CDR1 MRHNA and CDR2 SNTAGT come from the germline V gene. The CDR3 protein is CASSEQEGYEQYF. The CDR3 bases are TGTGCCAGCAGTGAACAGGAGGGTTACGAGCAGTACTTC.

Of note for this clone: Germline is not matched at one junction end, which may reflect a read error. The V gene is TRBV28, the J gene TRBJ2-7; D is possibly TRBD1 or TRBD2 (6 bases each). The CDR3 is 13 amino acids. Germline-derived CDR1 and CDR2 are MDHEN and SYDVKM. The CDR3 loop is CASAKQGGPDVWF. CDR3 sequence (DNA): TGTGCCAGCGCCAAACAGGGAGGCCCCGATGTATGGTTC.

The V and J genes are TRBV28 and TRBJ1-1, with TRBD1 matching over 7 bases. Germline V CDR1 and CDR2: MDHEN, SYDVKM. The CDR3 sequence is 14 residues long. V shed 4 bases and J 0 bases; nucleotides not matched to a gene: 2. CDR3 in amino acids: CASSSGQLNTEAFF. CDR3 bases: TGTGCCAGCAGTTCGGGACAGCTGAACACTGAAGCTTTCTTT.

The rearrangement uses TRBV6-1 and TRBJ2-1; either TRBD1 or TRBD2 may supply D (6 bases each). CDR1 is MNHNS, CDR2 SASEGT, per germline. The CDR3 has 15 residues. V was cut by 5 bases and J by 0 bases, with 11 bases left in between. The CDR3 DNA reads TGTGCCAGCAGTATGAGGGGGGACTCCTACAATGAGCAGTTCTTC. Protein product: CASSMRGDSYNEQFF.

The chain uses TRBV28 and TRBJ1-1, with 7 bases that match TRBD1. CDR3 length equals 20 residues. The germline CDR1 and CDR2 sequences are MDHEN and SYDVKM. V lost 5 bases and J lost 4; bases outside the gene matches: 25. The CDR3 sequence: CASSKPKPGTEDGRGTEAFF. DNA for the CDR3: TGTGCCAGCAGTAAGCCCAAACCCGGGACAGAGGACGGCCGGGGCACTGAAGCTTTCTTT.

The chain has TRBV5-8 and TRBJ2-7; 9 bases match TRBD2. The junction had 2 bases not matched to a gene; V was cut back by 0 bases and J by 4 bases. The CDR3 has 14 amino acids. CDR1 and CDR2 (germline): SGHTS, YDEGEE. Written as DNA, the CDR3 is TGTGCCAGCAGCTTGGGGGGACTAGCTTACGAGCAGTACTTC. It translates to CASSLGGLAYEQYF.

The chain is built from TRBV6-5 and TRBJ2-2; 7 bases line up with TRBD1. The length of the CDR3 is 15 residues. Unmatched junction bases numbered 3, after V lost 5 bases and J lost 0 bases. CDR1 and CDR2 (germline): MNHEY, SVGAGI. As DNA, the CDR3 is TGTGCCAGCAGTGGTGGACAGGCGAACACCGGGGAGCTGTTTTTT. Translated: CASSGGQANTGELFF.

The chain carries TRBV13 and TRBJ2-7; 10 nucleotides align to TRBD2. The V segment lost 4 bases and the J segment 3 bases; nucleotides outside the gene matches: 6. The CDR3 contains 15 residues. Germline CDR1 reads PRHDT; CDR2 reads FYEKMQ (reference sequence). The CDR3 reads CASSYGLAAIYEQYF. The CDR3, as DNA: TGTGCCAGCAGCTACGGACTAGCGGCGATCTACGAGCAGTACTTC.

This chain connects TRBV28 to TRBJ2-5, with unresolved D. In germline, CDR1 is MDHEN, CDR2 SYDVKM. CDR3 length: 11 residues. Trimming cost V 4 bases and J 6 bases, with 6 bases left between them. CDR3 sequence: CASSSMQTQYF. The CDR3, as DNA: TGTGCCAGCAGTTCCATGCAGACCCAGTACTTC.

The DNA of the CDR3 is TGCGCCAGCAGCCAAGACAGCCCCACTGGAAACACCATATATTTT. It is translated as CASSQDSPTGNTIYF. The chain recombines TRBV4-1 with TRBJ1-3; D gene uncertain. This CDR3 has 15 residues. V was clipped by 0 bases and J by 2 bases, with 8 bases between them. CDR1 is MGHRA, CDR2 YSYEKL, per germline.

CDR3 loop: CASSSNTGGSRYNEQFF. In DNA, the CDR3 is TGTGCCAGCAGCTCGAACACAGGGGGCAGTAGGTACAATGAGCAGTTCTTC. The chain links TRBV7-6 to TRBJ2-1, with 9 positions matching TRBD1. The germline V gene encodes CDR1 SGHVS and CDR2 FNYEAQ. CDR3 length: 17 amino acids. Losses at the gene ends were 4 bases for V and 4 bases for J; bases not matched to a gene: 11.

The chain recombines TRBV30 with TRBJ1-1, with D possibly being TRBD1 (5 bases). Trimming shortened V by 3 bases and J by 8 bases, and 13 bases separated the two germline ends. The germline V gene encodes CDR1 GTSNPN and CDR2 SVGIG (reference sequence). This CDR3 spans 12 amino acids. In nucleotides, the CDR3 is TGTGCCTGGAGCATATCTGGACAAGAAGCTTTCTTT. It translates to CAWSISGQEAFF.

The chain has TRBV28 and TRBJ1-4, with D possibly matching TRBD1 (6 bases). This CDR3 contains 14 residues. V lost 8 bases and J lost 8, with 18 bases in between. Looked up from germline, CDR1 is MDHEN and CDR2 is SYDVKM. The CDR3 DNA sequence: TGTGCCAGCGCATACAGGGAACGGATCGAAAAACTGTTTTTT. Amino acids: CASAYRERIEKLFF.

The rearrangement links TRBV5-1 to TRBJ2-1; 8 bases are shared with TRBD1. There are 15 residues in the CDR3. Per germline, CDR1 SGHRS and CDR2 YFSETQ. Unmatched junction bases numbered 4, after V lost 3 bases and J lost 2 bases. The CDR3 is CASSSDRVTYNEQFF. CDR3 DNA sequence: TGCGCCAGCAGCTCGGACAGGGTGACCTACAATGAGCAGTTCTTC.

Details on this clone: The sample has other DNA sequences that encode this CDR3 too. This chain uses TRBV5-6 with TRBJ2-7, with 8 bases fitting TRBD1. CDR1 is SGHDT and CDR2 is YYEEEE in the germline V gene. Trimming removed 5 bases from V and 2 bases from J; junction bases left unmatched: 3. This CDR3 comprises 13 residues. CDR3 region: CASSWDRTYEQYF. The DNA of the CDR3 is TGTGCCAGCAGTTGGGACAGGACCTACGAGCAGTACTTC.

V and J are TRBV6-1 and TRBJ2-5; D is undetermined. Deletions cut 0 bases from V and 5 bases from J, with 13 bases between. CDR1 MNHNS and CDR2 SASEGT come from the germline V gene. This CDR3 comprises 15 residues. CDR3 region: CASSEATRSMETQYF. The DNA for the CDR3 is TGTGCCAGCAGTGAAGCAACGAGGAGCATGGAGACCCAGTACTTC.

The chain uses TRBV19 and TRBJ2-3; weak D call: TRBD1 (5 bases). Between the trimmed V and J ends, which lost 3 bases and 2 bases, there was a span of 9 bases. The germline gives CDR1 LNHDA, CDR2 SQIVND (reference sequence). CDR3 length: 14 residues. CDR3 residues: CASSIPRATDTQYF. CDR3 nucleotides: TGTGCCAGTAGTATCCCCAGGGCCACAGATACGCAGTATTTT. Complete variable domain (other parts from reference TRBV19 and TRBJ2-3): DGGITQSPKYLFRKEGQNVTLSCEQNLNHDAMYWYRQDPGQGLRLIYYSQIVNDFQKGDIAEGYSVSREKKESFPLTVTSAQKNPTAFYLCASSIPRATDTQYFGPGTRLTVL.

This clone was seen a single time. The CDR3 here is CASSFSGTSYNEQFF. In nucleotides, the CDR3 is TGTGCCAGCAGTTTTAGCGGGACCTCCTACAATGAGCAGTTCTTC. The rearrangement joins TRBV6-1 to TRBJ2-1; TRBD2 matches at 8 bases. J lost 0 bases, V lost 5 bases, and 3 bases had no gene match. The CDR3 length is 15 residues. CDR1 is MNHNS and CDR2 is SASEGT in the germline V gene.

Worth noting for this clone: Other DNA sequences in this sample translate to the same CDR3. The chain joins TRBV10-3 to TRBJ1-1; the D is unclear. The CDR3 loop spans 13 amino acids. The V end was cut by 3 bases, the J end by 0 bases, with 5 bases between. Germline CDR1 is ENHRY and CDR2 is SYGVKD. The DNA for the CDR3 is TGTGCCATCAGTGACCCGATGAACACTGAAGCTTTCTTT. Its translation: CAISDPMNTEAFF.

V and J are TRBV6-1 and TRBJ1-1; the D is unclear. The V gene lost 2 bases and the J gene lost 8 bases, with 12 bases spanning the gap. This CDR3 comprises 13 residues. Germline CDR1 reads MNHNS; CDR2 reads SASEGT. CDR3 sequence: CASSELQRLEAFF. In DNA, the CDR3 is TGTGCCAGCAGTGAATTACAGCGGTTGGAAGCTTTCTTT.

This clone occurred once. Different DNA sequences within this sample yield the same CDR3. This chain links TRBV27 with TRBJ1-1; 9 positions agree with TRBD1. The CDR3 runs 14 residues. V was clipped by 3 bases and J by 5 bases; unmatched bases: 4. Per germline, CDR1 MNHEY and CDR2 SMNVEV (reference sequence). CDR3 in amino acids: CASSFTGGGTEAFF. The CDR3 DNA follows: TGTGCCAGCAGTTTTACAGGGGGCGGGACTGAAGCTTTCTTT.

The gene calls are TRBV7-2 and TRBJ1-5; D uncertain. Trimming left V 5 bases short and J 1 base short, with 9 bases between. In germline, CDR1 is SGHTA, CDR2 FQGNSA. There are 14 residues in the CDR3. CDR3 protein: CASSPGLSNQPQHF. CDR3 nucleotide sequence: TGTGCCAGCAGCCCCGGGTTGAGCAATCAGCCCCAGCATTTT.

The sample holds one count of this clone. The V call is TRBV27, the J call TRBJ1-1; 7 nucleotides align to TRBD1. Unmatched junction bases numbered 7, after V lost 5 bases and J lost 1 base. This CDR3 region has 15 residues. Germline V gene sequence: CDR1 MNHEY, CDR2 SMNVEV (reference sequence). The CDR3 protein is CASSQDRAWNTEAFF. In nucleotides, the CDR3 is TGTGCCAGCAGTCAAGACAGGGCCTGGAACACTGAAGCTTTCTTT.

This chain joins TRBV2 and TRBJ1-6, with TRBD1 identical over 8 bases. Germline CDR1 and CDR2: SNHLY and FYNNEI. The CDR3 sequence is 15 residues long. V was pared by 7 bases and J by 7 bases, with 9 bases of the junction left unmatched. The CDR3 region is CASKPGQGGNSPLHF. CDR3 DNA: TGTGCCAGCAAGCCTGGACAGGGTGGGAATTCACCCCTCCACTTT.

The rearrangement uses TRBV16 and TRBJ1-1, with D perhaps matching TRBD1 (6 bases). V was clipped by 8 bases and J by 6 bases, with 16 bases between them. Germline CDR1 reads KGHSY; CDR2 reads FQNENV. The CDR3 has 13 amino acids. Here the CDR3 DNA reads TGTGCCAGCCAGATACAGGGCTCTGCTGAAGCTTTCTTT. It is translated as CASQIQGSAEAFF.

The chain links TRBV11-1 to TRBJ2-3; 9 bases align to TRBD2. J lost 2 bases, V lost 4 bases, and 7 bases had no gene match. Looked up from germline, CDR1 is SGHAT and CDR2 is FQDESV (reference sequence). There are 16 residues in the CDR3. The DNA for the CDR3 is TGTGCCAGCAGCTCTTTAGCGGGGGCTATCACAGATACGCAGTATTTT. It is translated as CASSSLAGAITDTQYF.